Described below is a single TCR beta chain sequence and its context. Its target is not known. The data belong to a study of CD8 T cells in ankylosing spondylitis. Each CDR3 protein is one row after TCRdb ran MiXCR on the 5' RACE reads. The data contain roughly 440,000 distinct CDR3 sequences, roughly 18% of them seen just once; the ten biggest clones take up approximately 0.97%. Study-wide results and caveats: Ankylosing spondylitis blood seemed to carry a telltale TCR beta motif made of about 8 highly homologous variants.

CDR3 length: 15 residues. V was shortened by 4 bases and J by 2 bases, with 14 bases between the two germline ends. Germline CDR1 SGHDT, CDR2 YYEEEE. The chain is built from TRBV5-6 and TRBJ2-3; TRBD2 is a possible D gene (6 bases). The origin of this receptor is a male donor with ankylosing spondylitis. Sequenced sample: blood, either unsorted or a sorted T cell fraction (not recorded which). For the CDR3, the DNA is TGTGCCAGCAGCGCTAGCGTTGTTTTCACAGATACGCAGTATTTT. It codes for CASSASVVFTDTQYF.